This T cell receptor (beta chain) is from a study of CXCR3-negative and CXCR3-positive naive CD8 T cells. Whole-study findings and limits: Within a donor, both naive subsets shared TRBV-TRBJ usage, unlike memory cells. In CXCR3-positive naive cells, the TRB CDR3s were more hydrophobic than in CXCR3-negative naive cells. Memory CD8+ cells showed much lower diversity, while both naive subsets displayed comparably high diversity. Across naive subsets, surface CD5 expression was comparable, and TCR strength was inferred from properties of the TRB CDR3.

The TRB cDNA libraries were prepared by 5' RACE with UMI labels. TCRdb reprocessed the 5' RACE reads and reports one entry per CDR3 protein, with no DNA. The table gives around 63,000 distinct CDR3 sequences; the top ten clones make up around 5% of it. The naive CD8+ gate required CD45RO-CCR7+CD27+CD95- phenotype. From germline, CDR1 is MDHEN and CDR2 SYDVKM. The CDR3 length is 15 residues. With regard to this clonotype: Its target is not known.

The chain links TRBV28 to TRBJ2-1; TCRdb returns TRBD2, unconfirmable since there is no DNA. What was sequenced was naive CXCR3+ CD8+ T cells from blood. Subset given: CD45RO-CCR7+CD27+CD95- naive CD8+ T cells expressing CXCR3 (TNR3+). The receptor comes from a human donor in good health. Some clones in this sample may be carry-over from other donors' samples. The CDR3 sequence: CASSPRAGGYNEQFF.